This T cell receptor beta chain was profiled in a study of T cell responses to AZD1222 COVID-19 vaccine. General study results and limits: Among vaccine-associated CD4 TCRs, coverage spanned spike, with dominance at 160-218 and 743-854.

There are 15 residues in the CDR3. CDR1 and CDR2 (germline): SGHKS, YYEKEE (reference sequence). V lost 1 base and J lost 4; bases outside the gene matches: 7. Concerning this clone: Its specificity is not known.

Measured with immunoSEQ multiplex PCR; TCRdb has only the in-frame clones, and not every one. The repertoire holds 150,000 to 200,000 clones, with approximately 90% as singletons. The origin of this receptor is an adult in good health. J is TRBJ2-7 and V is TRBV5-5; the match to TRBD1 covers 8 bases. The material sequenced was peripheral blood, taken on day 0 of AZD1222 vaccination. CDR3 DNA: TGTGCCAGCAGCTTGACTGGGGACAGGACGTACGAGCAGTACTTC. This translates into CASSLTGDRTYEQYF.